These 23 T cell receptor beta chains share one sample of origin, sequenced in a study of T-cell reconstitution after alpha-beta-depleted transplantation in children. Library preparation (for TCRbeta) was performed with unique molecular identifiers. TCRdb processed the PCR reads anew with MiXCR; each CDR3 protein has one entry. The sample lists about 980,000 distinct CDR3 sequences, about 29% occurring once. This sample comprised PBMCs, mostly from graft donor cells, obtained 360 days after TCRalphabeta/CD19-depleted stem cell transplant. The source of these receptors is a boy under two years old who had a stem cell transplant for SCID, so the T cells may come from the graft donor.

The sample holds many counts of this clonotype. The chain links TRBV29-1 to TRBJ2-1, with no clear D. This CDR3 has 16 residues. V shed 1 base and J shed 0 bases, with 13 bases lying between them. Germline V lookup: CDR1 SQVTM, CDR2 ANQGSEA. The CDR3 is CSVEAQAASSYNEQFF. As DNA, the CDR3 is TGCAGCGTTGAAGCCCAGGCAGCCAGCTCCTACAATGAGCAGTTCTTC.

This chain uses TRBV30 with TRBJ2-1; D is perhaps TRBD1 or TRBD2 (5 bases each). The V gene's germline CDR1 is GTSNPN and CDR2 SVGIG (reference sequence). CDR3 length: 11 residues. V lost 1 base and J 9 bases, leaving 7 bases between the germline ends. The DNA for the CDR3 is TGTGCCTGGAGTGGGGGGAGTGAGCAGTTCTTC. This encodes CAWSGGSEQFF.

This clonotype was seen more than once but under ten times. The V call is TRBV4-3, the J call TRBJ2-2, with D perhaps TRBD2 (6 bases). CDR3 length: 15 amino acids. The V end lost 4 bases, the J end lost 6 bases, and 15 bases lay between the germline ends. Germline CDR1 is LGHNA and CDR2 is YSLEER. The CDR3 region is CASSRNSAGPGELFF. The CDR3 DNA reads TGCGCCAGCAGCCGCAATAGCGCGGGGCCCGGGGAGCTGTTTTTT.

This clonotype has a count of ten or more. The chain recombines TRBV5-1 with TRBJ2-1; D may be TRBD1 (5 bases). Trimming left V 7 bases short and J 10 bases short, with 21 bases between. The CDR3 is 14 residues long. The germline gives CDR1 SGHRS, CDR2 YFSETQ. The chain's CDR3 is CASALRQTTIEQFF. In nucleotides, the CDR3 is TGCGCCAGCGCTTTGAGACAGACAACAATCGAGCAGTTCTTC.

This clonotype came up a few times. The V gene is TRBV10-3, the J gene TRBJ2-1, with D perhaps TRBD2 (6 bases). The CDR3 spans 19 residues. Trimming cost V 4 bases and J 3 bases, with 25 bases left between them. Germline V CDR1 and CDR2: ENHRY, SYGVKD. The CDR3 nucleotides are TGTGCCATCAGTGGGGGGACTGCCTTGGGGGACCCAAACTACAATGAGCAGTTCTTC. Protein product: CAISGGTALGDPNYNEQFF.

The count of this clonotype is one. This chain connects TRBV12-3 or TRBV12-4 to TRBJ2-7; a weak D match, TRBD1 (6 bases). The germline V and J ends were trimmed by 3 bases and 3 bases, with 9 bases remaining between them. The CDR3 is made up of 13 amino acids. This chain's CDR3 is CASSFRTDYEQYF. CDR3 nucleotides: TGTGCCAGCAGTTTTAGGACAGACTACGAGCAGTACTTC.

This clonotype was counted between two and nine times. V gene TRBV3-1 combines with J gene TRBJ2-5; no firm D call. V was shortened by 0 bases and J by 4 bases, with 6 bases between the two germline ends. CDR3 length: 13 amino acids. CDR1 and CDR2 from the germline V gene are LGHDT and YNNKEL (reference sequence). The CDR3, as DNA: TGTGCCAGCAGCCAAGATGCCCTAGAGACCCAGTACTTC. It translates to CASSQDALETQYF.

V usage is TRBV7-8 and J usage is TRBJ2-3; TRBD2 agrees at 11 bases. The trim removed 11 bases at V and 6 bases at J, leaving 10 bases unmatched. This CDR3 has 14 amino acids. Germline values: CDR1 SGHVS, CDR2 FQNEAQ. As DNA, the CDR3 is TGTGCCGGTGGGACTAGCGGCCCTAGCGATACGCAGTATTTT. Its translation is CAGGTSGPSDTQYF.

CDR3 bases: TGCGCCAGCAGCTTTCACAGGGTGGCCGGCACCGGGGAGCTGTTTTTT. This encodes CASSFHRVAGTGELFF. V and J are TRBV5-1 and TRBJ2-2; D is possibly TRBD1 (6 bases). CDR1 and CDR2 (germline): SGHRS, YFSETQ. V was trimmed by 2 bases and J by 4 bases, leaving 15 bases between them. The CDR3 is made up of 16 amino acids. Using reference TRBV5-1 and TRBJ2-2 for the parts outside the CDR3, the full variable domain is KAGVTQTPRYLIKTRGQQVTLSCSPISGHRSVSWYQQTPGQGLQFLFEYFSETQRNKGNFPGRFSGRQFSNSRSEMNVSTLELGDSALYLCASSFHRVAGTGELFFGEGSRLTVL.

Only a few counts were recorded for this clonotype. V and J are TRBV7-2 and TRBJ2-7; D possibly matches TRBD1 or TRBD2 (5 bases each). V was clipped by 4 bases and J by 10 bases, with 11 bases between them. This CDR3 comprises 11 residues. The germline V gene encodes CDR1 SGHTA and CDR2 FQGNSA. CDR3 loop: CASSSVGEQYF. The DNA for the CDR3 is TGTGCCAGCAGCTCAGTGGGGGAACAGTACTTC.

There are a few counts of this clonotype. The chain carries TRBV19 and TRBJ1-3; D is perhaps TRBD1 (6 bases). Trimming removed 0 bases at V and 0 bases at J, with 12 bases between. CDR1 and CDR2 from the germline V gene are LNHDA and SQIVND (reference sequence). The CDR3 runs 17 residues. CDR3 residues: CASSIDGQLGSGNTIYF. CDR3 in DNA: TGTGCCAGTAGTATAGACGGACAGCTCGGCTCTGGAAACACCATATATTTT.

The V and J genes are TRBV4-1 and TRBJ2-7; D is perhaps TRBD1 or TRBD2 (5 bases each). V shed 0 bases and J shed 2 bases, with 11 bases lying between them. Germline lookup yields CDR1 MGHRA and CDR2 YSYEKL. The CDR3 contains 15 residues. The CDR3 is CASSQDGRDPYEQYF. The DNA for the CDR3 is TGCGCCAGCAGCCAAGATGGCAGGGACCCCTACGAGCAGTACTTC.

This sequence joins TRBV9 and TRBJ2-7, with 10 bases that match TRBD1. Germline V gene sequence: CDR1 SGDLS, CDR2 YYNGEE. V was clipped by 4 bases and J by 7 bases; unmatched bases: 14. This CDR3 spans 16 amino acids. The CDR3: CASSSFAGTGVGEQYF. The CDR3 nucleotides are TGTGCCAGCAGCTCCTTCGCCGGGACAGGGGTCGGGGAGCAGTACTTC.

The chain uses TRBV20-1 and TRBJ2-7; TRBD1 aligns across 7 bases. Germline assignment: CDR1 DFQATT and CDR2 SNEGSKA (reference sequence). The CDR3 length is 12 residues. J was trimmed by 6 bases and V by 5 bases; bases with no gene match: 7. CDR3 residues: CSARTTGPEQYF. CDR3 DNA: TGCAGTGCTCGGACGACAGGGCCCGAGCAGTACTTC.

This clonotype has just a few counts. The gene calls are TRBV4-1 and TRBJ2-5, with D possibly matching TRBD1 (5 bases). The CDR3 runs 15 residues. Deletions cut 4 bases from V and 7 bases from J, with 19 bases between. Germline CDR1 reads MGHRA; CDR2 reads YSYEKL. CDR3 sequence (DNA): TGCGCCAGCAGCCCGACGACAGTGAGTTGGGGGACCCAGTACTTC. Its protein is CASSPTTVSWGTQYF.

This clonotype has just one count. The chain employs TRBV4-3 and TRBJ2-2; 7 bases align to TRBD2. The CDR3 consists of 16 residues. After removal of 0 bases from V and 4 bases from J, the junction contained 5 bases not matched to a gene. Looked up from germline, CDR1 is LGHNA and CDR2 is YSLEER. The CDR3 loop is CASSQDLASGTGELFF. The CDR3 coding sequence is TGCGCCAGCAGCCAAGATTTGGCTAGCGGCACCGGGGAGCTGTTTTTT.

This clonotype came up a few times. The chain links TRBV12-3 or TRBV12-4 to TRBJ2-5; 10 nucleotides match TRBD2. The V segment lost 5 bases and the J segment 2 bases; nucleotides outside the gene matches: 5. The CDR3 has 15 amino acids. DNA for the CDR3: TGTGCCAGCAGTGAAGCGGGGGGGAAGCAAGAGACCCAGTACTTC. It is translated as CASSEAGGKQETQYF.

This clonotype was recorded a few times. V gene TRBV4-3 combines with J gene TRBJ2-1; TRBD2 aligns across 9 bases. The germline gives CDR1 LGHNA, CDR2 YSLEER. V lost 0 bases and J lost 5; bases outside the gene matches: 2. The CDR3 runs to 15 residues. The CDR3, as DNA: TGCGCCAGCAGCCAAGATCGCGGGGGGGACAATGAGCAGTTCTTC. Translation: CASSQDRGGDNEQFF.

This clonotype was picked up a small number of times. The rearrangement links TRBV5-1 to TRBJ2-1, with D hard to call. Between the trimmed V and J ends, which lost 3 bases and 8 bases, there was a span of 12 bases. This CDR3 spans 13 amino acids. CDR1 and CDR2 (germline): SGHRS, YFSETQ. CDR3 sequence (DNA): TGCGCCAGCAGCTCGCCATTTAAGGATGAGCAGTTCTTC. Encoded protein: CASSSPFKDEQFF.

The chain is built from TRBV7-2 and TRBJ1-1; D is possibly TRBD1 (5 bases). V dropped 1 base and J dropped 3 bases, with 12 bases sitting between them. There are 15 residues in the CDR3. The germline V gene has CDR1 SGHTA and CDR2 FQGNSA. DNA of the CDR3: TGTGCCAGCAGCTTAGTTTCGGGGGTCGACACTGAAGCTTTCTTT. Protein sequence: CASSLVSGVDTEAFF.

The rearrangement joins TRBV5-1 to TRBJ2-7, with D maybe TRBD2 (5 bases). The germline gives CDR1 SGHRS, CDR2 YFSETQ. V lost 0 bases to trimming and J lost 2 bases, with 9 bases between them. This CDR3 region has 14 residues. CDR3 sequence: CASSLGVSAYEQYF. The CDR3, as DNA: TGCGCCAGCAGCTTGGGGGTTAGCGCCTACGAGCAGTACTTC.

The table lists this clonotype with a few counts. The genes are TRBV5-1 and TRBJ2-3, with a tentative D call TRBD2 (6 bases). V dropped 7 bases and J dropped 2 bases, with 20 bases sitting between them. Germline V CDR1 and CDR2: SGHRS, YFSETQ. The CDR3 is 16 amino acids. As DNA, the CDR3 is TGCGCCAGCGGCGTTAGAACAGGAGGGTCCACAGATACGCAGTATTTT. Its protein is CASGVRTGGSTDTQYF.

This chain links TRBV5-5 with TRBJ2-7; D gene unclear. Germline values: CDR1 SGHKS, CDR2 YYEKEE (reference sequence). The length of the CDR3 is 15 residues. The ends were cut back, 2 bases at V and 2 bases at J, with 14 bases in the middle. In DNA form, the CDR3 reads TGTGCCAGCAGCTTTCAAGGCGTAACCCCCTACGAGCAGTACTTC. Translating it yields CASSFQGVTPYEQYF.